The T cell receptor beta chain described here comes from a study of response to subunit inactivated influenza vaccine. Each CDR3 protein gets one entry after TCRdb re-called the RT-PCR reads with MiXCR. The sample lists fewer than 600,000 distinct CDR3 sequences, approximately 7.7% occurring once. As to this clonotype: Its antigen is not identified.

Broader study findings: The authors proposed limited new T cell recruitment per seasonal influenza vaccination.

This CDR3 comprises 16 residues. V lost 7 bases, J lost 2 bases, and 19 bases lay in between. Germline V CDR1 and CDR2: LNHDA, SQIVND (reference sequence). This receptor was identified in a man aged 50-75 years who received an inactivated influenza vaccine. This chain uses TRBV19 with TRBJ2-3; D not resolved. Sequenced here: PBMCs from blood, sampled less than 30 months after vaccination. CDR3 DNA sequence: TGTGCCAGTAAAGAAACGGCGGTAGCACTCACAGATACGCAGTATTTT. It is translated as CASKETAVALTDTQYF.